These 6 T cell receptor beta chains were all obtained from the same sample, sequenced in a study of tumor-infiltrating lymphocytes in primary liver carcinoma. Unsorted whole blood served as the source of blood RNA, and germline DNA was extracted as well. Making TCR beta cDNA involved 400 to 600 ng total RNA and a constant-region primer. Nested multiplex PCR, run for three rounds with slightly modified ARM-PCR, yielded TCR beta libraries. Amplification in the first two PCR rounds was performed using TRBV1-TRBV30 forward primers and a C-beta reverse primer for 10 cycles each. TCRdb reanalysed the multiplex PCR reads using MiXCR and keeps one entry per CDR3 protein. In the table there are approximately 300,000 distinct CDR3 sequences, approximately 60% of which are singletons. What was sequenced was peripheral blood. Receptors were obtained from a man aged 35 to 55 with primary liver carcinoma and hepatitis B virus infection.

This clonotype was recorded once. Being one base from a much bigger clone, this may be a read error. The chain uses TRBV5-4 and TRBJ2-3, with D maybe TRBD2 (6 bases). Germline CDR1 SGHNT, CDR2 YYREEE (reference sequence). The V and J ends lost 3 bases and 9 bases respectively, with 17 bases between them. The CDR3 length is 14 residues. CDR3 bases: TGTGCCAGCAGCTCGGGGACTGGCTTGAGGACGCAGTATTTT. Protein: CASSSGTGLRTQYF.

On this clonotype: Relative to the germline gene, one junction end is altered; a read error may explain this. This chain links TRBV11-2 with TRBJ1-5; no clear D gene. The CDR3 has 13 amino acids. Germline loops: CDR1 SGHAT, CDR2 FQNNGV. DNA for the CDR3: TGTACCAGTAGCTTAGGTGTCAATCAGCCCCAGCATTTT. It is translated as CTSSLGVNQPQHF.

The chain couples TRBV2 to TRBJ2-7, with a weak D call TRBD1 (6 bases). Per the germline V gene, CDR1 is SNHLY and CDR2 is FYNNEI. This CDR3 has 12 residues. Trimming removed 5 bases from V and 5 bases from J, with 10 bases in between. The CDR3 reads CASSWTAHEQYF. The CDR3 region has the DNA TGTGCCAGCAGTTGGACAGCTCACGAGCAGTACTTC.

The chain recombines TRBV5-1 with TRBJ2-3; 9 nucleotides line up with TRBD2. V dropped 4 bases and J dropped 6; count of bases not matched to a gene: 6. CDR3 length: 14 amino acids. Germline loops: CDR1 SGHRS, CDR2 YFSETQ. CDR3 sequence reads: CASSPRTSEDTQYF. CDR3 coding DNA: TGCGCCAGCAGCCCCCGGACTAGCGAGGATACGCAGTATTTT.

This clonotype was seen repeatedly, ten times or more. The chain employs TRBV11-2 and TRBJ2-1; D is uncertain. The CDR3 totals 14 residues. Germline values: CDR1 SGHAT, CDR2 FQNNGV. V was trimmed by 1 base and J by 7 bases, leaving 11 bases between them. The CDR3 here is CASSLGPVGNEQFF. The DNA for the CDR3 is TGTGCCAGCAGCTTAGGCCCCGTAGGGAATGAGCAGTTCTTC.

For this clonotype: The junction and the germline gene differ at one end; a read error may be behind it. V usage is TRBV11-2 and J usage is TRBJ2-3; 8 bases are shared with TRBD2. Germline CDR1 SGHAT, CDR2 FQNNGV. This CDR3 is built from 15 residues. The CDR3 coding sequence is TGTGCCAGCAGCTTAGGATCGGGAGGGCGAGATGCGCAGTATTTT. Its translation is CASSLGSGGRDAQYF.